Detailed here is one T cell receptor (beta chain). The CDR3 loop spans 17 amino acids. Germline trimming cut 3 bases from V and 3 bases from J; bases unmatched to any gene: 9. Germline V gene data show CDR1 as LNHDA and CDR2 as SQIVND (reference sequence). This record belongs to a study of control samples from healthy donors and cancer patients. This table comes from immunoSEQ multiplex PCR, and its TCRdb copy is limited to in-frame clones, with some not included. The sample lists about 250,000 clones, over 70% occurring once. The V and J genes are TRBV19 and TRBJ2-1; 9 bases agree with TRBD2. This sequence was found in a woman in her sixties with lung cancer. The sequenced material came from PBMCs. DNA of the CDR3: TGTGCCAGTAGTATTCTAGCGGGACGCGGCAGCTACAATGAGCAGTTCTTC. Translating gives CASSILAGRGSYNEQFF.